The T cell receptor (beta chain) described here comes from a study of cytomegalovirus exposure and HLA in healthy donors. Looked up from germline, CDR1 is SGHRS and CDR2 is YFSETQ. V was clipped by 3 bases and J by 6 bases, with 9 bases between them. The CDR3 extends over 12 amino acids. The primer mix had 60 Vbeta and 13 Jbeta primers. Profiled with immunoSEQ multiplex PCR; TCRdb holds only in-frame clones, not every one. The sample lists 110,000 to 150,000 clones, about 75% occurring once. The origin of this receptor is a woman in her 30s in good health and CMV-seronegative. The sample comprised PBMCs. V is TRBV5-1 and J is TRBJ1-1; D unresolved. The CDR3 DNA reads as TGCGCCAGCAGCTCTCAGAGGGCTGAAGCTTTCTTT. Encoded protein: CASSSQRAEAFF.